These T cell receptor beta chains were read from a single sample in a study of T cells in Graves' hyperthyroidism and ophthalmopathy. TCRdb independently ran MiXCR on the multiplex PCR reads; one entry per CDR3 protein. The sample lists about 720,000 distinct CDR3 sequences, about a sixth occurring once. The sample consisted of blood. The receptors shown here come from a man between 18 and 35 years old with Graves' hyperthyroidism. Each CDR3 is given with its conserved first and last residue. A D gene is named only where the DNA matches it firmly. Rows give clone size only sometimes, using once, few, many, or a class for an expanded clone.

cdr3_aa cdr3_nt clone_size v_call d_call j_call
CSVEEGQHTEAFF TGCAGCGTTGAAGAAGGCCAGCACACTGAAGCTTTCTTT few TRBV29-1 - TRBJ1-1
CASSLAKREGPLKQYF TGTGCCAGCAGCTTAGCAAAGCGGGAGGGTCCCTTAAAGCAGTACTTC many TRBV7-8 TRBD2 TRBJ2-7
CASTTGGTFFNEQFF TGTGCCAGTACCACAGGGGGAACATTTTTCAATGAGCAGTTCTTC few TRBV19 TRBD1 TRBJ2-1
CASRYSGTPPEEAFF TGCGCCAGCAGATACTCCGGGACACCCCCAGAAGAAGCTTTCTTT many TRBV4-1 - TRBJ1-1
CARRRQGVLNEQFF TGTGCCAGACGCCGACAGGGGGTCCTCAATGAGCAGTTCTTC few TRBV19 TRBD1 TRBJ2-1
CASSPRGTTFYEQYF TGTGCCAGCAGTCCTCGCGGGACAACATTTTACGAGCAGTACTTC - TRBV9 - TRBJ2-7
CASSLVLGQSYNEQFF TGTGCCAGCAGTTTAGTTTTGGGACAGTCCTACAATGAGCAGTTCTTC few TRBV12-3/TRBV12-4 TRBD1 TRBJ2-1
CSARGGSNQPQHF TGCAGTGCTAGAGGGGGCAGCAATCAGCCCCAGCATTTT - TRBV20-1 - TRBJ1-5
CSARQTSGSGNEQFF TGCAGTGCTAGACAGACTAGCGGGAGTGGCAATGAGCAGTTCTTC - TRBV20-1 TRBD2 TRBJ2-1
CASRPMGRTLNSPLHF TGTGCCAGCAGACCAATGGGCAGGACACTGAATTCACCCCTCCACTTT few TRBV2 - TRBJ1-6
CASSLAAAYEQYF TGTGCCAGCAGTTTAGCGGCAGCCTACGAGCAGTACTTC many TRBV28 - TRBJ2-7
CASSSEDRALEEQFF TGTGCCAGCAGCTCCGAGGACAGGGCCTTGGAGGAGCAGTTCTTC few TRBV7-9 TRBD1 TRBJ2-1
CARGGVGETQYF TGTGCCAGGGGGGGAGTCGGGGAGACCCAGTACTTC many TRBV2 - TRBJ2-5
CASSLTGYGGYTF TGTGCCAGCAGCCTGACAGGCTACGGTGGCTACACCTTC few TRBV6-1 - TRBJ1-2
CAVKGTSGQETQYF TGTGCCGTCAAAGGGACTAGCGGACAAGAGACCCAGTACTTC many TRBV7-9 TRBD2 TRBJ2-5
CASSLGPRGLYIQYF TGTGCCAGCAGTTTGGGGCCCAGGGGGCTTTACATTCAGTACTTC many TRBV28 TRBD1 TRBJ2-4
CASSALGSGNTIYF TGTGCCAGCAGTGCCCTGGGATCTGGAAACACCATATATTTT - TRBV2 - TRBJ1-3
CSVAVRGLGNEKLFF TGCAGCGTGGCGGTCAGGGGGCTGGGTAATGAAAAACTGTTTTTT - TRBV29-1 TRBD1 TRBJ1-4
CSARAPMQGAKNIQYF TGCAGTGCTAGAGCCCCTATGCAGGGAGCCAAAAACATTCAGTACTTC - TRBV20-1 - TRBJ2-4
CASSTGPSGDTEAFF TGTGCCAGTAGTACCGGACCCTCCGGGGACACTGAAGCTTTCTTT - TRBV19 - TRBJ1-1
CASSLPSFKTAYEQYF TGTGCCAGCAGTTTACCTAGCTTTAAGACGGCCTACGAGCAGTACTTC - TRBV12-3/TRBV12-4 - TRBJ2-7
CAISSRPGGTEAFF TGTGCCATCAGTTCGAGACCCGGAGGCACTGAAGCTTTCTTT - TRBV10-3 - TRBJ1-1
CASSTQGTQETQYF TGTGCCAGCAGTACACAGGGGACTCAAGAGACCCAGTACTTC - TRBV28 - TRBJ2-5
CASSGGQDEKLFF TGTGCCAGCAGTGGAGGGCAAGATGAAAAACTGTTTTTT many TRBV2 - TRBJ1-4
CASSYQVSYGTEAFF TGTGCCAGCAGTTACCAGGTATCTTACGGCACTGAAGCTTTCTTT - TRBV6-6 - TRBJ1-1
CASKREVNQPQHF TGTGCCAGCAAGAGGGAGGTCAATCAGCCCCAGCATTTT - TRBV12-3/TRBV12-4 - TRBJ1-5
CASSYPGRTDTQYF TGTGCCAGCAGTTACCCCGGCCGCACAGATACGCAGTATTTT many TRBV6-1 - TRBJ2-3
CASGQGAREQYF TGTGCCAGCGGCCAGGGGGCGCGGGAGCAGTACTTC many TRBV28 TRBD1 TRBJ2-7
CASSLREARNTQYF TGTGCCAGCAGTTTACGGGAGGCGAGGAATACGCAGTATTTT - TRBV28 TRBD2 TRBJ2-3